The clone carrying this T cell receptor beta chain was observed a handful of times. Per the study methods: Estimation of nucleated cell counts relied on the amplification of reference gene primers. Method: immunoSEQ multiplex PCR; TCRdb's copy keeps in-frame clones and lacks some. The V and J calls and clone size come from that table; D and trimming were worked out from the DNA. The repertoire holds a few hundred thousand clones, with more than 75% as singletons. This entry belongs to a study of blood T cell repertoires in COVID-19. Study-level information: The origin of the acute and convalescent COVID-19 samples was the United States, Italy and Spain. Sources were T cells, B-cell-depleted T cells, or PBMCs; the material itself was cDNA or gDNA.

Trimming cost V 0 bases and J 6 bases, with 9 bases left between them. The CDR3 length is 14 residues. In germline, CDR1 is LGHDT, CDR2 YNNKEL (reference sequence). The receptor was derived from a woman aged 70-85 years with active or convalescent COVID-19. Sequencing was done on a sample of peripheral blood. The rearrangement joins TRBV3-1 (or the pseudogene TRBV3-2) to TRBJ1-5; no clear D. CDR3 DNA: TGTGCCAGCAGCCAAGATGGATCTAGTCAGCCCCAGCATTTT. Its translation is CASSQDGSSQPQHF.